The rows below give T cell receptor beta chains drawn from one sample of a study of early T cells in non-severe SARS-CoV-2 infection. MiXCR, applied by TCRdb to the 5' RACE reads, yields one record per CDR3 protein. Of under 35,000 distinct CDR3 sequences in the sample, roughly 6.6% were seen once. The sample taken for sequencing was whole blood. Source of these receptors: an adult who was a healthcare worker with PCR-confirmed SARS-CoV-2 infection or an uninfected control (not recorded which). Both conserved end residues are part of each CDR3.

CDR3 protein,V gene
CASSQRPQGAYEQYF,TRBV4-3
CASSRTALGLDSPLHF,TRBV18
CASSDVDGLSKETQYF,TRBV10-1
CASSPDLSTETQYF,TRBV18
CASSQGSLHSYEQYF,TRBV4-1
CASSPTLNTEAFF,TRBV4-1
CASSPRTLAKNIQYF,TRBV5-6
CASSQDWTSGRNEQFF,TRBV3-1
CASSTGTGGPYEQYF,TRBV13
CASSLARGTSSYNEQFF,TRBV7-2
CASSSDGTAYYEKLFF,TRBV5-6
CASSPGRLLANYGYTF,TRBV6-2/TRBV6-3
CASSLETYNEQFF,TRBV11-2
CSVPGSVDQPQHF,TRBV29-1
CRGGVGTEAFF,TRBV20-1
CASSLAGFVEETQYF,TRBV7-9
CASSPPEDRNNQPQHF,TRBV5-1
CSASKPEIGHEQFF,TRBV20-1
CASSRTDFNQPQHF,TRBV12-3/TRBV12-4
CASSLESGYSYNEQFF,TRBV7-8
CASSLIAGASYNEQFF,TRBV13
CASSVASGPTDTQYF,TRBV10-2
CASTLSGQKQETQYF,TRBV19
CASSQEGRNNSPLHF,TRBV4-3